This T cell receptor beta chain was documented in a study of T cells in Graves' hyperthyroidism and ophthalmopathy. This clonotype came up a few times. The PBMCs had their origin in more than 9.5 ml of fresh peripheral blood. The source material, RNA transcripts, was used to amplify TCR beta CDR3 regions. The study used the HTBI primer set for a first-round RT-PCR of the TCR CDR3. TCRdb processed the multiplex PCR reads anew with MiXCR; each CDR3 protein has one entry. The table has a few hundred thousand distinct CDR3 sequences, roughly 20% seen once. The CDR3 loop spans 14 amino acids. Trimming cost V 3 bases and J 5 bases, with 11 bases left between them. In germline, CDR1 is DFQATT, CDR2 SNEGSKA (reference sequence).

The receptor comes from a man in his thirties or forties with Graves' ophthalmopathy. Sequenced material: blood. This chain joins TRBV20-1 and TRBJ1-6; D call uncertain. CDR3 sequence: CSARLRGNNSPLHF. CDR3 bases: TGCAGTGCTAGGCTCCGGGGAAATAATTCACCCCTCCACTTT.